The sequence of this TCR beta chain was determined in a study of T cell repertoires in cytomegalovirus infection. About the study: Use of recently identified HLA-C-restricted and well-studied HLA-B-restricted CMV epitopes was part of the study. Public TCR beta signatures provided an indication of both CMV infection and a matching HLA type. Study conclusions and caveats: In two of eight donors, the top clonotype was HLA-C-restricted CMV-specific. Of the TCR beta families, the public ones yielded a cumulative frequency that identified carriers of CMV plus the relevant HLA.

As regards this clonotype: Its specificity is not known.

V lost 3 bases to trimming and J lost 0 bases, with 9 bases between them. CDR1 is KGHDR and CDR2 is SFDVKD in the germline V gene. The CDR3 loop spans 15 amino acids. TCRdb ran MiXCR on the reads and lists one entry per CDR3 protein. Here the sample spans about 830,000 distinct CDR3 sequences, approximately 32% being singletons. This sequence joins TRBV24-1 and TRBJ2-3; perhaps TRBD2 as D (6 bases). The clonotype was recovered from a human donor in good health (CMV status not recorded). Some clones in this sample may be carry-over from other donors' samples. Source: cultured CD8+ T cells from PBMCs, taken from culture after CMV antigen stimulation. This CDR3 reads CATSDDRGSTDTQYF. The CDR3 coding sequence is TGTGCCACCAGTGATGATCGGGGGAGCACAGATACGCAGTATTTT.